This T cell receptor beta chain was identified during a study of shared clonotypes between healthy human individuals. Libraries were prepared by immunoSEQ multiplex PCR; TCRdb keeps only in-frame clonotypes and omits some of them. Among 1.5 million to 2.5 million clones, over 85% were seen once, and the ten largest hold around 1%. Worth noting for this clone: The antigen is undetermined.

Germline V lookup: CDR1 MNHEY, CDR2 SMNVEV (reference sequence). Trimming at V came to 5 bases and at J to 3 bases, leaving 4 bases not matched to a gene. This CDR3 is built from 14 residues. Study conclusions and caveats: Few donors limited the genetic and exposure-history diversity represented.

Naive CD8 cells, CD45RO-negative and positively selected for CCR7, excluded terminally differentiated effector memory CD45RA+ cells. The V and J genes are TRBV27 and TRBJ2-5, with 9 nucleotides matching TRBD2. Sequencing was carried out using naive CD8+ T cells sorted from blood. The clonotype originates from a man aged 18 to 30 in good health. DNA of the CDR3: TGTGCCAGCAGTCAACAGCGGGGGGAAGAGACCCAGTACTTC. This sequence encodes CASSQQRGEETQYF.